This T cell receptor (beta chain) was recovered during a study of cytomegalovirus exposure and HLA in healthy donors. These donors counted as nominally healthy when sampled, but unrecorded immune exposures were likely. This clone was observed once. The PCR employed 60 Vbeta primers together with 13 Jbeta primers. The repertoire was sequenced with immunoSEQ multiplex PCR; TCRdb's copy has only in-frame clones and lacks some. The sample has roughly 100,000 clones, 65% to 85% seen once. Germline values: CDR1 SGHTA, CDR2 FQGTGA. The CDR3 spans 14 residues. V was pared by 6 bases and J by 0 bases, with 3 bases of the junction left unmatched.

This clonotype was obtained from a man aged 50-59 years in good health and CMV-seropositive. The specimen sequenced was PBMCs. This chain links TRBV7-3 with TRBJ2-3; 7 positions match TRBD2. The CDR3 loop is CASRGGASTDTQYF. The CDR3 nucleotides read TGTGCCAGCAGGGGAGGGGCGAGCACAGATACGCAGTATTTT. Complete variable domain (other parts from reference TRBV7-3 and TRBJ2-3): GAGVSQTPSNKVTEKGKYVELRCDPISGHTALYWYRQSLGQGPEFLIYFQGTGAADDSGLPNDRFFAVRPEGSVSTLKIQRTERGDSAVYLCASRGGASTDTQYFGPGTRLTVL.